Listed below are T cell receptor beta chains from one sample, sequenced in a study of human T cells and chemical hapten exposure. TCRdb redid the calling of the RACE reads with MiXCR, one entry per CDR3 protein. The sample holds about 190,000 distinct CDR3 sequences, approximately 26% seen once. The input for sequencing was whole blood, taken in connection with sensitization to the hapten diphenylcyclopropenone (DPC). These receptor sequences come from a woman aged 40 to 50 with alopecia areata. Some clones in this sample may be carry-over from other donors' samples. The CDR3 runs from the conserved cysteine through the conserved F or W. The D gene is left open where the match is weak. The size of a clone is reported for some rows only, either as once, few or many, or as a class for expanded clones.

D gene: TRBD1
V gene: TRBV20-1
J gene: TRBJ1-5
clone size: few
CDR3 protein: CSANRGSFGSNQPQHF

D gene: TRBD1
V gene: TRBV6-2/TRBV6-3
J gene: TRBJ2-7
clone size: once
CDR3 protein: CASSYQVTGVTNPYEQYF

D gene: .
V gene: TRBV20-1
J gene: TRBJ1-3
clone size: few
CDR3 protein: CSGQTGAFSGNTIYF

D gene: TRBD1
V gene: TRBV7-9
J gene: TRBJ1-5
clone size: .
CDR3 protein: CASSRQGASNQPQHF

D gene: TRBD2
V gene: TRBV10-3
J gene: TRBJ2-7
clone size: few
CDR3 protein: CAISPIKGRGYEQYF

D gene: .
V gene: TRBV12-3/TRBV12-4
J gene: TRBJ2-3
clone size: .
CDR3 protein: CASSLGAESTDTQYF

D gene: .
V gene: TRBV20-1
J gene: TRBJ2-5
clone size: .
CDR3 protein: CSARDLKQQETQYF

D gene: .
V gene: TRBV27
J gene: TRBJ1-4
clone size: many
CDR3 protein: CASSTAGGGVGEKLFF

D gene: .
V gene: TRBV12-3/TRBV12-4
J gene: TRBJ1-3
clone size: .
CDR3 protein: CASGGNTIYF

D gene: TRBD2
V gene: TRBV25-1
J gene: TRBJ2-5
clone size: .
CDR3 protein: CARKREKETQYF

D gene: TRBD2
V gene: TRBV28
J gene: TRBJ2-2
clone size: .
CDR3 protein: CASSLSFGLAETGELFF

D gene: .
V gene: TRBV6-5
J gene: TRBJ1-2
clone size: few
CDR3 protein: CASSLDRREYNYGYTF